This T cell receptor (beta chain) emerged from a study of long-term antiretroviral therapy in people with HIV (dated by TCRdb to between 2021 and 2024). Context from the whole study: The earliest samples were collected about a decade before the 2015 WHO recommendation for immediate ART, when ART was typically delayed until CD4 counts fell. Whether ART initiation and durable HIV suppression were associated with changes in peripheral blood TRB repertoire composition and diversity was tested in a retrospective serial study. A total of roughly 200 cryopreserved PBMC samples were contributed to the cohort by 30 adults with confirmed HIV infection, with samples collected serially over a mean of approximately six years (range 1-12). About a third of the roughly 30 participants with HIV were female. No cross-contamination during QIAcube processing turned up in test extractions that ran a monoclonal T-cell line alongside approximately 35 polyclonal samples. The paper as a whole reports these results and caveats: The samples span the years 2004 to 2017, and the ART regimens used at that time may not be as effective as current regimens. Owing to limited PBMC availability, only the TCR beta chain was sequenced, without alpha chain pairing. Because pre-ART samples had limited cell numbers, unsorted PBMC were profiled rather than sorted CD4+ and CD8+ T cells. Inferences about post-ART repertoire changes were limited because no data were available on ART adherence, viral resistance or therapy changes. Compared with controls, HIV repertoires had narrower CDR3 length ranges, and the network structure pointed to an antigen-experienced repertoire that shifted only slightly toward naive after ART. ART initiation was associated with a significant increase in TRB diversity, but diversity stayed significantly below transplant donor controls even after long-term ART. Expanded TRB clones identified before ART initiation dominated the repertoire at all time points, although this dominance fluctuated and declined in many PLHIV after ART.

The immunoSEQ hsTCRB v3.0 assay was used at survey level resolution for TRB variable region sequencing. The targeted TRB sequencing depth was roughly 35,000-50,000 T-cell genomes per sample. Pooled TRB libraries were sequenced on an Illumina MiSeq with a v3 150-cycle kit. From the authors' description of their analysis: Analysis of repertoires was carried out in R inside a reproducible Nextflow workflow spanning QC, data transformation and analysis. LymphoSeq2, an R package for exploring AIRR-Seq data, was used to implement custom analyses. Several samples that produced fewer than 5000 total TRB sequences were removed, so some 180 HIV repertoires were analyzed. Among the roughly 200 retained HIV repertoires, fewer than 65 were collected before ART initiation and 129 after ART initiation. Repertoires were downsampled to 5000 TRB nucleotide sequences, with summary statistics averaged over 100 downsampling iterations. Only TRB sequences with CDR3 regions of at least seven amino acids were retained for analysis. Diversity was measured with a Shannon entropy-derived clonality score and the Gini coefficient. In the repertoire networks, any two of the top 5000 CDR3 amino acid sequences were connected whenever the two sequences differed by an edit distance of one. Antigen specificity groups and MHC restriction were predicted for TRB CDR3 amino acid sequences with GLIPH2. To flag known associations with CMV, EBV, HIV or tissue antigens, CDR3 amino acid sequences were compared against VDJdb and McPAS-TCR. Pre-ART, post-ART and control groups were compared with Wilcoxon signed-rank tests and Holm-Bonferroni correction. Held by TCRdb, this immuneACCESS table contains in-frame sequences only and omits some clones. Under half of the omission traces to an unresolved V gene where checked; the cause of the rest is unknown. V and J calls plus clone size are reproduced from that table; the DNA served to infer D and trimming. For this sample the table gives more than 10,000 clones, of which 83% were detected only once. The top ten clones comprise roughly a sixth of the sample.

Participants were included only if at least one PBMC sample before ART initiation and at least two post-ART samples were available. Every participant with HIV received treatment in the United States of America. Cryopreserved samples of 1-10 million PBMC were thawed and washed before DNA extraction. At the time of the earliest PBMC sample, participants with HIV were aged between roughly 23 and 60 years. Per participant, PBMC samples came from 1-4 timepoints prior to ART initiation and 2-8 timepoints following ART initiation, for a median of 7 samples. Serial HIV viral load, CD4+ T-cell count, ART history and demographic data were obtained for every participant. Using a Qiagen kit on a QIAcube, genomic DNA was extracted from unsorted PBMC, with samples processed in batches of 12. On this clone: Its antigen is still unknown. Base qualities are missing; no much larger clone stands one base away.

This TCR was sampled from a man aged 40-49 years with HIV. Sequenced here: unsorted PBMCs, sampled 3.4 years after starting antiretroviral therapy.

The sequenced DNA: TGTGCCAGTAGTCGAGGGGGTTGGGATTACGAGCAGTACTTC. This is translated as CASSRGGWDYEQYF. The V and J segments used are TRBV19 and TRBJ2-7; TRBD1 is a possible D gene, resting on 6 matching bases. Reading the germline V gene (reference sequence) gives CDR1 LNHDA and CDR2 SQIVND. Trimming takes 5 bases from V and 4 bases from J, and the germline ends sit 15 bases apart. The CDR3 runs 14 amino acids, cysteine and phenylalanine included. Only the CDR3 part of the read is kept: 42 bases, read in frame from the first base. With the portions outside the CDR3 filled from the reference TRBV19 and TRBJ2-7 genes, the complete variable region becomes DGGITQSPKYLFRKEGQNVTLSCEQNLNHDAMYWYRQDPGQGLRLIYYSQIVNDFQKGDIAEGYSVSREKKESFPLTVTSAQKNPTAFYLCASSRGGWDYEQYFGPGTRLTVT.